These 21 T cell receptor beta chains originate from one sample sequenced in a study of cytomegalovirus exposure and HLA in healthy donors. Amplification used 60 Vbeta primers and 13 Jbeta primers. TCRdb's table, derived via immunoSEQ multiplex PCR, lists solely in-frame clones and lacks some. Here the sample spans 100,000 to 150,000 clones, about two thirds being singletons. Sequencing used PBMCs. These receptors originate from a man in his forties in good health and CMV-seropositive.

In regard to this clone: Other DNA sequences in the sample encode the same CDR3. V gene TRBV10-3 combines with J gene TRBJ2-5; weak D call: TRBD2 (5 bases). V was pared by 2 bases and J by 1 base, with 5 bases between. From germline, CDR1 is ENHRY and CDR2 SYGVKD. CDR3 size: 13 residues. The chain's CDR3 is CAISETSQETQYF. The CDR3 nucleotides are TGTGCCATCAGTGAGACTAGCCAAGAGACCCAGTACTTC.

This chain links TRBV2 with TRBJ1-5, with 9 positions matching TRBD1. Germline assignment: CDR1 SNHLY and CDR2 FYNNEI. V lost 6 bases and J lost 5; bases outside the gene matches: 8. The CDR3 is 15 amino acids. Written as DNA, the CDR3 is TGTGCCAGCAGGTCGGTTACAGGGGGCTATCAGCCCCAGCATTTT. Its translation is CASRSVTGGYQPQHF.

This clone was seen only once. CDR3 nucleotides: TGTGCCAGCAGCCAAACACAGGGTAATTTAGCTGGGACCCAGTACTTC. Translation: CASSQTQGNLAGTQYF. V is TRBV7-8 and J is TRBJ2-5, with a possible D match to TRBD1 (6 bases). V was shortened by 5 bases and J by 7 bases, with 23 bases between the two germline ends. The CDR3 sequence is 16 residues long. Per the germline V gene, CDR1 is SGHVS and CDR2 is FQNEAQ.

In nucleotides, the CDR3 is TGTGCCATCAGGGGGGACAGGGTCACTGAAGCTTTCTTT. Translating gives CAIRGDRVTEAFF. The chain uses TRBV10-3 and TRBJ1-1, with 9 bases identical to TRBD1. Looked up from germline, CDR1 is ENHRY and CDR2 is SYGVKD. This CDR3 contains 13 residues. The V segment lost 6 bases and the J segment 4 bases; nucleotides outside the gene matches: 3.

The chain employs TRBV5-4 and TRBJ2-7, with D possibly being TRBD2 (7 bases). Germline CDR1 SGHNT, CDR2 YYREEE (reference sequence). V lost 3 bases and J 0 bases, leaving 16 bases between the germline ends. The CDR3 length is 16 residues. In DNA form, the CDR3 reads TGTGCCAGCAGCTGGGGGGGCGGGCAGTCCTCCTACGAGCAGTACTTC. Its protein product is CASSWGGGQSSYEQYF.

Comments on this clone: A read error may account for a junction end that differs from germline. Other DNA sequences in the sample encode the same CDR3. This chain joins TRBV15 and TRBJ1-5; D might be TRBD1 (6 bases). The CDR3 has 17 amino acids. Looked up from germline, CDR1 is LNHNV and CDR2 is YYDKDF (reference sequence). CDR3 loop: CATSNPETGRGNQPQHF. The DNA of the CDR3 is TGTGCCACCAGCAACCCCGAAACAGGGCGAGGCAATCAGCCCCAGCACTTT.

The chain is built from TRBV5-1 and TRBJ1-6; no clear D gene. The CDR3 has 14 amino acids. V shed 0 bases and J shed 4 bases, with 5 bases lying between them. From germline, CDR1 is SGHRS and CDR2 YFSETQ. The CDR3 here is CASSLEQYNSPLHF. The CDR3 DNA follows: TGCGCCAGCAGCTTGGAACAGTATAATTCACCCCTCCACTTT.

This CDR3 reads CASSPDRGTETQYF. The CDR3 DNA follows: TGCGCCAGCAGCCCCGACAGGGGGACTGAGACCCAGTACTTC. V is TRBV5-1 and J is TRBJ2-5, with TRBD1 matching 9 bases. V shed 4 bases, J shed 5 bases, and the junction held 6 bases outside the gene matches. Per the germline V gene, CDR1 is SGHRS and CDR2 is YFSETQ. This CDR3 has 14 amino acids.

The chain employs TRBV28 and TRBJ1-5, with D possibly TRBD1 on 6 matching bases. Germline-derived CDR1 and CDR2 are MDHEN and SYDVKM. V was pared by 3 bases and J by 6 bases, with 18 bases between. This CDR3 is 16 amino acids long. The CDR3 is CASSFSTGGWGQPQHF. CDR3 coding DNA: TGTGCCAGCAGTTTCTCGACGGGGGGCTGGGGTCAGCCCCAGCATTTT.

This chain uses TRBV19 with TRBJ2-2, with 9 positions matching TRBD2. Per germline, CDR1 LNHDA and CDR2 SQIVND (reference sequence). CDR3 size: 16 residues. The V segment lost 2 bases and the J segment 0 bases; nucleotides outside the gene matches: 1. Here the CDR3 reads CASSITSGSNTGELFF. CDR3 DNA sequence: TGTGCCAGTAGTATAACTAGCGGGTCGAACACCGGGGAGCTGTTTTTT.

The chain has TRBV27 and TRBJ2-3, with D possibly matching TRBD1 (6 bases). V gave up 1 base and J gave up 6 bases, with 14 bases separating them. The CDR3 spans 15 residues. Germline lookup yields CDR1 MNHEY and CDR2 SMNVEV (reference sequence). The CDR3 reads CASSLWAGAGDTQYF. The CDR3 DNA reads as TGTGCCAGCAGTTTATGGGCAGGGGCAGGGGATACGCAGTATTTT.

The chain joins TRBV19 to TRBJ1-5, with 7 nucleotides matching TRBD1. This CDR3 is 16 amino acids long. The V segment lost 4 bases and the J segment 1 base; nucleotides outside the gene matches: 7. Germline V gives CDR1 LNHDA, CDR2 SQIVND (reference sequence). The CDR3 DNA sequence: TGTGCCAGTAGTACCACAGGGGTAGGAAGCAATCAGCCCCAGCATTTT. It yields the protein CASSTTGVGSNQPQHF.

V usage is TRBV18 and J usage is TRBJ1-5; tentatively, D is TRBD1 (5 bases). Germline-derived CDR1 and CDR2 are KGHSH and LQKENI. The CDR3 contains 15 residues. Trimming cost V 5 bases and J 0 bases, with 11 bases left between them. The CDR3 is CASSTQGNSNQPQHF. CDR3 nucleotides: TGTGCCAGCTCAACCCAGGGCAATAGCAATCAGCCCCAGCATTTT. Using reference TRBV18 and TRBJ1-5 for the parts outside the CDR3, the full variable domain is NAGVMQNPRHLVRRRGQEARLRCSPMKGHSHVYWYRQLPEEGLKFMVYLQKENIIDESGMPKERFSAEFPKEGPSILRIQQVVRGDSAAYFCASSTQGNSNQPQHFGDGTRLSIL.

The CDR3: CSAEARAEAFF. The CDR3 bases are TGCAGTGCAGAAGCGCGGGCTGAAGCTTTCTTT. The chain is built from TRBV20-1 and TRBJ1-1; D remains ambiguous. This CDR3 has 11 amino acids. CDR1 is DFQATT and CDR2 is SNEGSKA in the germline V gene (reference sequence). V lost 6 bases and J lost 6, with 11 bases in between.

The rearrangement uses TRBV7-8 and TRBJ1-5; 7 bases are shared with TRBD1. The trim removed 5 bases at V and 7 bases at J, leaving 5 bases unmatched. Germline loops: CDR1 SGHVS, CDR2 FQNEAQ. The CDR3 sequence is 13 residues long. The CDR3 loop is CASSRQGGQPQHF. CDR3 in DNA: TGTGCCAGCAGCCGACAGGGCGGCCAGCCCCAGCATTTT.

This clone showed up just a few times. The chain couples TRBV15 to TRBJ2-7, with D possibly being TRBD2 (5 bases). This CDR3 has 15 amino acids. V was pared by 0 bases and J by 3 bases, with 12 bases between. The germline V gene has CDR1 LNHNV and CDR2 YYDKDF (reference sequence). The CDR3 nucleotides read TGTGCCACCAGCAGAGATAGGGCCGGGAACTACGAGCAGTACTTC. Its protein is CATSRDRAGNYEQYF.

This clone has more than one count but fewer than ten. The chain has TRBV11-2 and TRBJ2-7, with a tentative D call TRBD1 (5 bases). CDR1 is SGHAT, CDR2 FQNNGV, per germline. Trimming removed 3 bases at V and 0 bases at J, with 9 bases between. This CDR3 region has 14 residues. CDR3 bases: TGTGCCAGCAGCTTGGGCAGGGCCTCCTACGAGCAGTACTTC. Its protein product is CASSLGRASYEQYF.

The rearrangement links TRBV10-2 to TRBJ1-5; D not certain. V lost 9 bases and J 2 bases, leaving 17 bases between the germline ends. Germline-derived CDR1 and CDR2 are WSHSY and SAAADI. This CDR3 has 15 amino acids. The CDR3 coding sequence is TGCGCCAGATTAGGACGGGGTCGAGGCAATCAGCCCCAGCATTTT. This sequence encodes CARLGRGRGNQPQHF.

This clone was seen more than once but under ten times. The same CDR3 arises from other DNA sequences in this sample as well. The genes are TRBV11-3 and TRBJ1-1; D remains ambiguous. Trimming removed 3 bases at V and 4 bases at J, with 9 bases between. The germline CDR1 and CDR2 sequences are SGHNT and YENEEA. This CDR3 comprises 13 residues. CDR3 amino acids: CASSFRTGTEAFF. The CDR3 DNA reads TGTGCCAGCAGCTTTCGTACTGGCACTGAAGCTTTCTTT.

The gene calls are TRBV27 and TRBJ2-7, with D possibly TRBD2 on 6 matching bases. CDR1 is MNHEY and CDR2 is SMNVEV in the germline V gene (reference sequence). The germline V and J ends were trimmed by 2 bases and 2 bases, with 7 bases remaining between them. The CDR3 runs to 13 residues. CDR3 amino acids: CASSLGLTYEQYF. For the CDR3, the DNA is TGTGCCAGCAGTTTAGGACTAACCTACGAGCAGTACTTC.

The chain combines TRBV2 with TRBJ1-5, with 10 bases aligning to TRBD1. V was clipped by 8 bases and J by 2 bases; unmatched bases: 9. Germline CDR1 and CDR2: SNHLY and FYNNEI. The CDR3 extends over 16 amino acids. CDR3 region: CASLRDRGSGNQPQHF. For the CDR3, the DNA is TGTGCCAGCCTCCGGGACAGGGGTTCTGGCAATCAGCCCCAGCATTTT. The variable domain in full, completed from reference TRBV2 and TRBJ1-5, reads EPEVTQTPSHQVTQMGQEVILRCVPISNHLYFYWYRQILGQKVEFLVSFYNNEISEKSEIFDDQFSVERPDGSNFTLKIRSTKLEDSAMYFCASLRDRGSGNQPQHFGDGTRLSIL.